A selection of T cell receptor beta chains follows, all from one sample in a study of blood T cell repertoires in COVID-19. Only in-frame clones appear in the TCRdb table, and some are missing; sequencing was by immunoSEQ multiplex PCR. The table records around 97,000 clones, almost 85% of them present only once. Sequencing was performed on peripheral blood. These receptors originate from a man aged 65 to 85 with acute or convalescent COVID-19. Both conserved end residues are part of each CDR3. The D gene is left open where the match is weak. Rows may omit the clone size; those that give it use once, few, many or a size class.

>TRBV10-3|NA|TRBD1|TRBJ1-3
TGTGCCATCAGCACAGGGGTCAGCTCTGGAAACACCATATATTTT
CAISTGVSSGNTIYF
>TRBV28|NA|NA|TRBJ2-2
TGTGCCAGCAGTTTTTACTATCAGAACACCGGGGAGCTGTTTTTT
CASSFYYQNTGELFF
>TRBV18|few|TRBD1|TRBJ1-4
TGTGCCAGCTCCGAAGGACAGGGGGCGAGTGAAAAACTGTTTTTT
CASSEGQGASEKLFF
>TRBV20-1|NA|NA|TRBJ2-5
TGCAGTGCTAGTCAGGGGACCTCGGGGGAGACCCAGTACTTC
CSASQGTSGETQYF
>TRBV5-1|NA|NA|TRBJ2-2
TGCGCCAGCAGCTCGAGGGCACCGAACACCGGGGAGCTGTTTTTT
CASSSRAPNTGELFF
>TRBV9|NA|NA|TRBJ1-2
TGTGCCAGCAGCGTAGGGGCAGGGAAGGGCTATGGCTACACCTTC
CASSVGAGKGYGYTF
>TRBV7-9|NA|TRBD2|TRBJ2-7
TGTGCCAGCAGCGGACGGACTAGAGCGTCCGACGAGCAGTACTTC
CASSGRTRASDEQYF
>TRBV7-8|NA|NA|TRBJ2-7
TGTGCCAGCAGCCCTACGGTTCTCTCCTACGAGCAGTACTTC
CASSPTVLSYEQYF
>TRBV5-1|few|TRBD1|TRBJ1-6
TGCGCCAGCAGCAGGGGCCGGACAGGGGGGAATTCACCCCTCCACTTT
CASSRGRTGGNSPLHF
>TRBV7-2|NA|TRBD2|TRBJ2-1
TGTGCCAGCAGCCATTTTTTAGCGGGGGGGAGCTCCTACAATGAGCAGTTCTTC
CASSHFLAGGSSYNEQFF
>TRBV4-2|NA|TRBD2|TRBJ2-7
TGTGCCAGCAGCCAACCCCGCGGGCGGGGGGACCACGAGCAGTACTTC
CASSQPRGRGDHEQYF
>TRBV18|NA|NA|TRBJ2-1
TGTGCCAGCTCACTACGGGAGTTTACGGCCAATGAGCAGTTCTTC
CASSLREFTANEQFF
>TRBV7-6|few|NA|TRBJ1-2
TGTGCCAGCAGCTTAGCAAGTTCGGGGATCTATGGCTACACCTTC
CASSLASSGIYGYTF
>TRBV18|few|NA|TRBJ1-1
TGTGCCAGCTCACGGGAGACTGAAGCTTTCTTT
CASSRETEAFF
>TRBV6-1|NA|NA|TRBJ1-2
TGTGCCAGCAGTGAATCGGGAGGAAACCACTATGGCTACACCTTC
CASSESGGNHYGYTF
>TRBV7-3|NA|NA|TRBJ1-5
TGTGCCAGCAGCTTACCTCAGGGGCCCCAGCATTTT
CASSLPQGPQHF
>TRBV6-5|NA|NA|TRBJ1-5
TGTGCCAGCAGTTACTCGAATCCAAGCCGCGAGCCCCAGCATTTT
CASSYSNPSREPQHF
>TRBV5-6|NA|NA|TRBJ1-2
TGTGCCAGCAGCTTGGACTTGCTTGGCTACACCTTC
CASSLDLLGYTF
>TRBV29-1|NA|NA|TRBJ1-4
TGCAGCGTTGTTACTGACAGGTTTAATGAAAAACTGTTTTTT
CSVVTDRFNEKLFF
>TRBV7-2|NA|TRBD2|TRBJ2-2
TGTGCCAGCAGCTTAGGACTAGCGGTGAACACCGGGGAGCTGTTTTTT
CASSLGLAVNTGELFF
>TRBV11-3|NA|TRBD1|TRBJ1-1
TGTGCCAGCGGACAGGGGGCGGACACTGAAGCTTTCTTT
CASGQGADTEAFF
>TRBV27|NA|TRBD1|TRBJ1-1
TGTGCCAGCAGGACCGAGGACAGGCGAAACACTGAAGCTTTCTTT
CASRTEDRRNTEAFF
>TRBV13|once|TRBD2|TRBJ2-1
TGTGCCAGCAGAAGGGAAGCGGGACCTTACAATGAGCAGTTCTTC
CASRREAGPYNEQFF
>TRBV6-5|NA|NA|TRBJ1-5
TGTGCCAGCAGTTACTCGTACGGTCAGCCCCAGCATTTT
CASSYSYGQPQHF
>TRBV6-6|NA|NA|TRBJ1-1
TGTGCCAGCAGACTGGGACTTTCACGGAACACTGAAGCTTTCTTT
CASRLGLSRNTEAFF
>TRBV28|NA|TRBD1|TRBJ1-6
TGTGCCAGCAGTTCGCGGACAGGCCTTAATTCACCCCTCCACTTT
CASSSRTGLNSPLHF
>TRBV5-1|NA|TRBD2|TRBJ2-2
TGCGCCAGCAGCTCCACTAGCGGGGGAAGAACCGGGGAGCTGTTTTTT
CASSSTSGGRTGELFF
>TRBV5-1|NA|NA|TRBJ1-1
TGCGCCAGCAGCCCCCTGGCGGGGAACACTGAAGCTTTCTTT
CASSPLAGNTEAFF
>TRBV4-3|NA|TRBD1|TRBJ2-7
TGCGCCAGCAGCCAAGATCTCCGCCAGGGGGCATACGAGCAGTACTTC
CASSQDLRQGAYEQYF
>TRBV13|NA|TRBD1|TRBJ1-1
TGTGCCAGCAGCTTCTCCGGACAGGGTGAAGCTTTCTTT
CASSFSGQGEAFF
>TRBV6-2/TRBV6-3|NA|TRBD1|TRBJ2-1
TGTGCCAGCAGTTACGGGACAGGGGGCTACAATGAGCAGTTCTTC
CASSYGTGGYNEQFF
>TRBV6-1|NA|NA|TRBJ2-2
TGTGCCAGCAGTGGACTGGGGGGTAGGAACACCGGGGAGCTGTTTTTT
CASSGLGGRNTGELFF
>TRBV7-2|NA|TRBD1|TRBJ1-2
TGTGCCAGCAGAGAAGGGGGCAACAACTATGGCTACACCTTC
CASREGGNNYGYTF
>TRBV7-8|once|NA|TRBJ1-5
TGTGCCAGCAGCTTCAATTCAGGGCCCCAGCATTTT
CASSFNSGPQHF
>TRBV4-1|NA|NA|TRBJ1-1
TGCGCCAGCAGTCACGTCTCGGGACACCGGAACACTGAAGCTTTCTTT
CASSHVSGHRNTEAFF
>TRBV6-1|NA|TRBD1|TRBJ1-1
TGTGCCAGCAGTTCCACGGGACAGATGACACTAAGGGCTTTCTTT
CASSSTGQMTLRAFF
>TRBV7-9|NA|TRBD2|TRBJ2-1
TGTGCCAGCAGCTTACTAGCGGGAGGATACAATGAGCAGTTCTTC
CASSLLAGGYNEQFF
>TRBV5-1|NA|NA|TRBJ2-7
TGCGCCAGCAGTTTAGACAGGTTCTCCTACGAGCAGTACTTC
CASSLDRFSYEQYF
>TRBV10-3|NA|TRBD1|TRBJ2-7
TGTGCCACCCGGGACAGCGTCAACGAGCAGTACTTC
CATRDSVNEQYF
>TRBV30|NA|NA|TRBJ1-4
TGTGCCTTGCCCTTGGGGGGTGAGCGAGAAAAACTGTTTTTT
CALPLGGEREKLFF
>TRBV7-9|few|NA|TRBJ1-1
TGTGCCAGCAGCCTGGGGAGCACTGAAGCTTTCTTT
CASSLGSTEAFF
>TRBV7-9|NA|TRBD2|TRBJ2-1
TGTGCCAGCAGTCCCGGGAGGTCCTACAATGAGCAGTTCTTC
CASSPGRSYNEQFF
>TRBV3-1/TRBV3-2|NA|NA|TRBJ1-1
TGTGCCAGCAGCCGCCAGGACAGAGATGAAGCTTTCTTT
CASSRQDRDEAFF
>TRBV28|NA|NA|TRBJ2-7
TGTGCCAGCAGTTCCCCGGCGGGCCCCTCCTACGAGCAGTACTTC
CASSSPAGPSYEQYF
>TRBV19|NA|TRBD1|TRBJ1-1
TGTGCCAGTAGTATGTATACGGGACAGGGCACTGAAGCTTTCTTT
CASSMYTGQGTEAFF
>TRBV28|once|NA|TRBJ1-5
TGTGCCAGCAGTTTAAATTTTCCCGGGACAAAAGTTTGGGGCAATCAGCCCCAGCATTTT
CASSLNFPGTKVWGNQPQHF
>TRBV9|few|NA|TRBJ1-1
TGTGCCAGCAGCGGATGGGGCCTGAACACTGAAGCTTTCTTT
CASSGWGLNTEAFF
>TRBV28|NA|NA|TRBJ1-6
TGTGCCAGCACCTCAGCGAATTCACCCCTCCACTTT
CASTSANSPLHF
>TRBV28|NA|NA|TRBJ2-7
TGTGCCAGCAGCCCACCTCGGACAGCAGCCGAGCAGTACTTC
CASSPPRTAAEQYF
>TRBV24-1|NA|NA|TRBJ1-2
TGTGCCACCAGTGACTCGCGTTTCACTAACTATGGCTACACCTTC
CATSDSRFTNYGYTF
>TRBV27|NA|TRBD2|TRBJ2-3
TGTGCCAGCAGTTTAGGGGCCACTAGCGGGAGTTTTGATACGCAGTATTTT
CASSLGATSGSFDTQYF
>TRBV2|NA|TRBD1|TRBJ2-2
TGTGCCAGCAGGGGGGCCAAGACAGGGTCGTACGCCGGGGAGCTGTTTTTT
CASRGAKTGSYAGELFF
>TRBV6-4|NA|TRBD1|TRBJ1-5
TGTGCCAGGGGACAGGGCCATCAGCCCCAGCATTTT
CARGQGHQPQHF